Below, one T cell receptor beta chain is given with its context. This sample stems from a study of T cell changes during pregnancy in multiple sclerosis. The table came from immunoSEQ multiplex PCR; TCRdb's copy has only in-frame clones and leaves some out. The sample records 35,000 to 55,000 clones, just over 90% being singletons. The CDR3 is 13 amino acids. The germline V and J ends were trimmed by 2 bases and 0 bases, with 3 bases remaining between them. Germline V gene lookup returns CDR1 LGHNA and CDR2 YNFKEQ. The receptor was isolated from a female donor with multiple sclerosis, enrolled in a pregnancy study. The input for sequencing was CD8+ T cells from peripheral blood mononuclear cells, taken after pregnancy. The chain recombines TRBV4-2 with TRBJ2-3, with no clear D. The DNA of the CDR3 is TGTGCCAGCAGCCAACTTAGCACAGATACGCAGTATTTT. Translation: CASSQLSTDTQYF.